The rows below give T cell receptor beta chains drawn from one sample of a study of OX40 agonist ivuxolimab in advanced cancers. Only in-frame clones appear in the TCRdb table, and some are missing; sequencing was by immunoSEQ multiplex PCR. The sample records around 70,000 clones, 75% to 90% being singletons. The material sequenced was CD4+ or CD8+ T cells sorted from blood, taken in a trial of the OX40 agonist ivuxolimab. These TCRs come from an adult with an advanced solid tumor such as melanoma, head and neck, liver or kidney cancer. The CDR3 runs from the conserved cysteine through the conserved F or W. A D gene is named only where the DNA matches it firmly. The size field is filled for only some rows; it gives once, few, many or a size class.

size	V	J	D	DNA	CDR3
NA	TRBV6-6	TRBJ1-2	TRBD1	TGTGCCAGCAGTTGGGGACAGGGGAACTATGGCTACACCTTC	CASSWGQGNYGYTF
NA	TRBV6-1	TRBJ2-7	NA	TGTGCCAGCAGAACAGGGTGGGGGCACGAGCAGTACTTC	CASRTGWGHEQYF
NA	TRBV19	TRBJ2-3	NA	TGTGCCAGTACCCTGGGGTTATTCACAGATACGCAGTATTTT	CASTLGLFTDTQYF
NA	TRBV28	TRBJ1-1	NA	TGTGCCAGCAGTTTTGGCGGGTCGCGGACTGAAGCTTTCTTT	CASSFGGSRTEAFF
NA	TRBV1	TRBJ2-7	NA	TGCGCCAGCAGCCAACGCACACCCGGGATATCCCACGAGCAGTACTTC	CASSQRTPGISHEQYF
NA	TRBV28	TRBJ2-7	NA	TGTGCCAGCGGAGCAGGGGCGAACTACGAGCAGTACTTC	CASGAGANYEQYF
NA	TRBV4-1	TRBJ2-7	TRBD1	TGCGCCAGCAGCCCAAGACAGGGAAACTCCTACGAGCAGTACTTC	CASSPRQGNSYEQYF
NA	TRBV5-5	TRBJ2-5	NA	TGTGCCAGCAGCTTCTCCGGGGAGACCCAGTACTTC	CASSFSGETQYF
NA	TRBV7-2	TRBJ1-6	NA	TGTGCCAGCAGCTCCGGGGTCTTGTATTCACCCCTCCACTTT	CASSSGVLYSPLHF
NA	TRBV5-1	TRBJ2-7	TRBD1	TGCGCCAGCAGCACTTTCACCGGGACAGCCTCCTACGAGCAGTACTTC	CASSTFTGTASYEQYF
NA	TRBV28	TRBJ2-5	NA	TGTGCCAGCAGCCCCCTAACCCGCTCCCAAGAGACCCAGTACTTC	CASSPLTRSQETQYF
NA	TRBV19	TRBJ2-3	TRBD2	TGTGCCAGCAGACTAGCGGGGGGTGGAGATACGCAGTATTTT	CASRLAGGGDTQYF
NA	TRBV15	TRBJ1-4	TRBD1	TGTGCCACCAGCAGGAGACAGGGGGCCTGGGAAAAACTGTTTTTT	CATSRRQGAWEKLFF
NA	TRBV7-9	TRBJ2-1	TRBD1	TGTGCCAGCAGCTCCGGACAGGGATACTACAATGAGCAGTTCTTC	CASSSGQGYYNEQFF
NA	TRBV6-1	TRBJ2-7	NA	TGTGCCAGCAGTGAAGGATCTTTCTACGAGCAGTACTTC	CASSEGSFYEQYF
NA	TRBV19	TRBJ2-5	NA	TGTGCCAGTAGTATCGGGGGAGGAGGCGAGACCCAGTACTTC	CASSIGGGGETQYF
NA	TRBV18	TRBJ1-5	NA	TGTGCCAGCTCAAAAGCCCGGAGCAATCAGCCCCAGCATTTT	CASSKARSNQPQHF
NA	TRBV2	TRBJ2-3	NA	TGTGCCAGCAGCCCCATCGGGGTCGCGGGCACAGATACGCAGTATTTT	CASSPIGVAGTDTQYF
NA	TRBV29-1	TRBJ2-2	TRBD1	TGCAGCGTTGACCCAAACAGGGGTACCGGGGAGCTGTTTTTT	CSVDPNRGTGELFF
NA	TRBV5-4	TRBJ2-7	TRBD2	TGTGCCAGCAGCTCAGCGGGAGGGGATGACGAGCAGTACTTC	CASSSAGGDDEQYF
NA	TRBV10-3	TRBJ1-2	NA	TGTGCCATCGAGTCGGAGGAGTCAGCTAACTATGGCTACACCTTC	CAIESEESANYGYTF
NA	TRBV9	TRBJ2-3	NA	TGTGCCAGCAGCGTAGGACCGGGGAGTACAGATACGCAGTATTTT	CASSVGPGSTDTQYF
NA	TRBV6-5	TRBJ2-5	NA	TGTGCCAGCAGTTCCGTTCCTCCCAGACAAGAGACCCAGTACTTC	CASSSVPPRQETQYF
NA	TRBV10-3	TRBJ1-2	TRBD1	TGTGCCATCAGTGAGTCTCCCCGACAGGGAGCCTATGGCTACACCTTC	CAISESPRQGAYGYTF
NA	TRBV7-7	TRBJ2-7	TRBD1	TGTGCTAGCAGCGCGGGACAGGGGTTTGACGAGCAGTACTTC	CASSAGQGFDEQYF
NA	TRBV20-1	TRBJ1-2	NA	TGCAGTGCTAGAGTGGACTATGGCTACACCTTC	CSARVDYGYTF
NA	TRBV7-2	TRBJ2-1	NA	TGTGCCAGCAGCTTAGTGGGGGTCAATGAGCAGTTCTTC	CASSLVGVNEQFF
NA	TRBV5-1	TRBJ2-7	TRBD1	TGCGCCAGCAGCTTCGGACAGGGGGGTTCGCGGGAGCAGTACTTC	CASSFGQGGSREQYF
NA	TRBV7-9	TRBJ2-1	TRBD1	TGTGCCAGCAGCTTGTGGACAGGGGGGAACAATGAGCAGTTCTTC	CASSLWTGGNNEQFF
NA	TRBV14	TRBJ2-7	NA	TGTGCCAGCAGCCAAGTCCAGGGGTACACCTACGAGCAGTACTTC	CASSQVQGYTYEQYF
NA	TRBV2	TRBJ2-3	NA	TGTGCCAGCAGCGGAGGGAGCTCAGATACGCAGTATTTT	CASSGGSSDTQYF
NA	TRBV5-1	TRBJ2-1	NA	TGCGCCAGCAGCTTGGGGGGAGGTTACTACAATGAGCAGTTCTTC	CASSLGGGYYNEQFF
NA	TRBV9	TRBJ2-6	NA	TGTGCCAGCAGCGGTAGCGGCCCCTTGGGGGGTCCCTCTGGGGCCAACGTCCTGACTTTC	CASSGSGPLGGPSGANVLTF
NA	TRBV5-5	TRBJ2-7	NA	TGTGCCAGCAGCCAAACGTATTGGGGAGAACCCTACGAGCAGTACTTC	CASSQTYWGEPYEQYF
once	TRBV7-7	TRBJ2-3	NA	TGTGCTAGCAGCGTCCGGGAAGGAGATACGCAGTATTTT	CASSVREGDTQYF
NA	TRBV28	TRBJ2-7	NA	TGTGCCAGCAGTTCCACCGGGACACCCTCCTACGAGCAGTACTTC	CASSSTGTPSYEQYF
NA	TRBV5-1	TRBJ2-7	NA	TGCGCCAGCAGCCTCCAGGGGGGGGCCTTTTACGAGCAGTACTTC	CASSLQGGAFYEQYF
NA	TRBV27	TRBJ1-2	TRBD1	TGTGCCAGCAGTTTATGGGGACAGGGGACCTTTGTCTATGGCTACACCTTC	CASSLWGQGTFVYGYTF
NA	TRBV2	TRBJ2-2	NA	TGTGCCAGCAAGGCAGGCCTAGAACTCGCCGGGGAGCTGTTTTTT	CASKAGLELAGELFF
NA	TRBV7-9	TRBJ1-1	NA	TGTGCCAGCAGCTTAAGAGACCTTGAAGCTTTCTTT	CASSLRDLEAFF
NA	TRBV28	TRBJ2-7	NA	TGTGCCAGCAGTTTATTAGGACTAATCTACGAGCAGTACTTC	CASSLLGLIYEQYF
NA	TRBV5-1	TRBJ1-1	NA	TGCGCCAGCAGCTCCCTTACAGGGTCGAGTACTGAAGCTTTCTTT	CASSSLTGSSTEAFF
NA	TRBV7-8	TRBJ2-7	NA	TGTGCCAGCAGCTTTTGCCCCCCTGACAAAAACTCCTACGAGCAGTACTTC	CASSFCPPDKNSYEQYF